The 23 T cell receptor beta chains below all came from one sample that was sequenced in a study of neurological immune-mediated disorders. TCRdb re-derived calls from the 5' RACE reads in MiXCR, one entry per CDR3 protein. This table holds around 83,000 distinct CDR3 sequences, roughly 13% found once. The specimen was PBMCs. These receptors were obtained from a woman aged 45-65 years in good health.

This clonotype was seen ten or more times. The CDR3 is CASSFGFGGVYEQYF. CDR3 DNA sequence: TGCGCCAGCAGCTTTGGATTTGGGGGAGTTTACGAGCAGTACTTC. The chain recombines TRBV5-1 with TRBJ2-7; D assignment may be TRBD1 or TRBD2 (5 bases each). Trimming left V 2 bases short and J 4 bases short, with 16 bases between. Germline CDR1 and CDR2: SGHRS and YFSETQ. The CDR3 contains 15 residues.

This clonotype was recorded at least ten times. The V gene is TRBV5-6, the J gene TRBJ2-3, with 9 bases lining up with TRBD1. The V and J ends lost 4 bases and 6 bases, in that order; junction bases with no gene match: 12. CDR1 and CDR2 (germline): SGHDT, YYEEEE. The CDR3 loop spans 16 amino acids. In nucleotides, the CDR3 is TGTGCCAGCAGCCCCCCCGGGGACAGGGCGTGGGATACGCAGTATTTT. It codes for CASSPPGDRAWDTQYF. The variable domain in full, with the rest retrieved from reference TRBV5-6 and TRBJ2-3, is DAGVTQSPTHLIKTRGQQVTLRCSPKSGHDTVSWYQQALGQGPQFIFQYYEEEERQRGNFPDRFSGHQFPNYSSELNVNALLLGDSALYLCASSPPGDRAWDTQYFGPGTRLTVL.

The CDR3 coding sequence is TGTGCCAGCAGCCCCATTGCTGGGAACCATTCACCCCTCCACTTT. Translating gives CASSPIAGNHSPLHF. V is TRBV3-1 and J is TRBJ1-6, with D unresolved. The ends were cut back, 4 bases at V and 8 bases at J, with 15 bases in the middle. This CDR3 has 15 residues. Germline values: CDR1 LGHDT, CDR2 YNNKEL (reference sequence).

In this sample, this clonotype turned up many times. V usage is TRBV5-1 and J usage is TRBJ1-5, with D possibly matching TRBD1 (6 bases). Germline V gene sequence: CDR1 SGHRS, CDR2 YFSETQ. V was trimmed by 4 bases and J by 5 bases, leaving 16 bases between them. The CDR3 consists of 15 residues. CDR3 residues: CASSPLAGGHQPQHF. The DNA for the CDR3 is TGCGCCAGCAGCCCCTTAGCGGGGGGGCATCAGCCCCAGCATTTT.

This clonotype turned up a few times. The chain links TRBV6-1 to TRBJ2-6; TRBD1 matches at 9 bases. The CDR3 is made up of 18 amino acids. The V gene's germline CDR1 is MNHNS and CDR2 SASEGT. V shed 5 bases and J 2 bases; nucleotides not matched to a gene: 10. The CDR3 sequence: CASSRKGQGNPGANVLTF. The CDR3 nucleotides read TGTGCCAGCAGTCGAAAGGGACAGGGTAACCCTGGGGCCAACGTCCTGACTTTC.

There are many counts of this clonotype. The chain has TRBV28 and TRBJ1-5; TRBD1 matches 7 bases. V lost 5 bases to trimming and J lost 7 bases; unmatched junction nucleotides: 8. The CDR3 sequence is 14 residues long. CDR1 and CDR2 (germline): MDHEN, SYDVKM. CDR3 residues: CASSPQTGYQPQHF. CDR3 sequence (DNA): TGTGCCAGCAGTCCGCAGACAGGGTACCAGCCCCAGCATTTT.

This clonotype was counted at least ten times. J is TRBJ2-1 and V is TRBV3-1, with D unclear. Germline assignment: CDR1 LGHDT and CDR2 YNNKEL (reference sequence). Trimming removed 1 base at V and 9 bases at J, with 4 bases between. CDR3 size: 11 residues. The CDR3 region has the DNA TGTGCCAGCAGCCAAGCGGGTGAGCAGTTCTTC. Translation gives CASSQAGEQFF.

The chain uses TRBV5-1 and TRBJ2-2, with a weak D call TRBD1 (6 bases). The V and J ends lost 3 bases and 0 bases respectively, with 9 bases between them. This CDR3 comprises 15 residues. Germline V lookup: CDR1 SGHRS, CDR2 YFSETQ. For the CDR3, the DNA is TGCGCCAGCAGCTCAGGGGCGACGAACACCGGGGAGCTGTTTTTT. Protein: CASSSGATNTGELFF.

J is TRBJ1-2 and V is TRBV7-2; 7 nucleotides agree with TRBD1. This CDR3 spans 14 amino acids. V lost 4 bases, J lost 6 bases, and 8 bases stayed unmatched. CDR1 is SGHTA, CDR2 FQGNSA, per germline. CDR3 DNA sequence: TGTGCCAGCAGCTCCACCGGGACAGTGAATGGCTACACCTTC. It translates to CASSSTGTVNGYTF.

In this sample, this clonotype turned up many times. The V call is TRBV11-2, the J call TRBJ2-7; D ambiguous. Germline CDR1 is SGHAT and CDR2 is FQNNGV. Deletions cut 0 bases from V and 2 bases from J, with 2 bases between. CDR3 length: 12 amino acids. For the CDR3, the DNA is TGTGCCAGCAGCTTAGACACCTACGAGCAGTACTTC. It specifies CASSLDTYEQYF.

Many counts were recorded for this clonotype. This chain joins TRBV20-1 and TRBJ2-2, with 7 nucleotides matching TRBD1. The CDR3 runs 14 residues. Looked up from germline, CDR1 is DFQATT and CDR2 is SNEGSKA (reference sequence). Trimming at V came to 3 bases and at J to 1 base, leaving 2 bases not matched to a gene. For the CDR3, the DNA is TGCAGTGCTAGGGACAGGCGGAACACCGGGGAGCTGTTTTTT. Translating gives CSARDRRNTGELFF.

This CDR3 reads CASSTSQWASEVTDTQYF. The CDR3 DNA sequence: TGCGCCAGCAGTACCTCACAGTGGGCCAGTGAAGTAACAGATACGCAGTATTTT. The V gene is TRBV5-1, the J gene TRBJ2-3, with unresolved D. V was trimmed by 5 bases and J by 3 bases, leaving 25 bases between them. The CDR3 runs to 18 residues. The germline V gene has CDR1 SGHRS and CDR2 YFSETQ.

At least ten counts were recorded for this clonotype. The CDR3 here is CSARGLAGAYNEQFF. The CDR3 DNA reads as TGCAGTGCTAGGGGCCTAGCGGGAGCTTACAATGAGCAGTTCTTC. The rearrangement links TRBV20-1 to TRBJ2-1; 10 nucleotides line up with TRBD2. The CDR3 contains 15 residues. The V and J ends lost 3 bases and 4 bases, in that order; junction bases with no gene match: 6. Germline lookup yields CDR1 DFQATT and CDR2 SNEGSKA (reference sequence).

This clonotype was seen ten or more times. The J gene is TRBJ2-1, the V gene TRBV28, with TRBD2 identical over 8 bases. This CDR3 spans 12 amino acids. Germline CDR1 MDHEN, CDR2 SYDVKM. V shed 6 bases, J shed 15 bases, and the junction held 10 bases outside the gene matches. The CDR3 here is CASSLLAEDPFF. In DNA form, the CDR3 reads TGTGCCAGCAGCCTACTAGCGGAGGACCCGTTCTTC.

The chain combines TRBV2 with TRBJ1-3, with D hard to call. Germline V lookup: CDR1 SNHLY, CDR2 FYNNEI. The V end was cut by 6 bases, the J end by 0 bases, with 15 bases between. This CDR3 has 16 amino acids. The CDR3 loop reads CASRVNALGSGNTIYF. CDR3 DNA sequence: TGTGCCAGCAGAGTCAATGCACTTGGCTCTGGAAACACCATATATTTT.

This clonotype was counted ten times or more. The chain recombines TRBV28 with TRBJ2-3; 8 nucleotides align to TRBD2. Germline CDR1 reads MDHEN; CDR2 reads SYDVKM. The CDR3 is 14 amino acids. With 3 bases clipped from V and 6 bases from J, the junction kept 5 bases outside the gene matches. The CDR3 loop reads CASSLPSGYDTQYF. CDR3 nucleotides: TGTGCCAGCAGTTTGCCTAGCGGGTACGATACGCAGTATTTT.

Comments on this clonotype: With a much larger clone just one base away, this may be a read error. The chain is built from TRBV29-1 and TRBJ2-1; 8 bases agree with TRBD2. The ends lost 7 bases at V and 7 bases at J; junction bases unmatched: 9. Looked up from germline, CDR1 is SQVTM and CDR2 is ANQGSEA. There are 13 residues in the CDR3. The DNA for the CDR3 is TGCAGCGCTCCCATTAGCGGGACGAATGAGCAGTTCTTC. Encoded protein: CSAPISGTNEQFF.

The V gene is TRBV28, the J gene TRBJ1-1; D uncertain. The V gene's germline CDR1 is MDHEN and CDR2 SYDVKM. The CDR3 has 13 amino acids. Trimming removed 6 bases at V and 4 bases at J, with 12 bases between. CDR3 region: CASRAQWSTEAFF. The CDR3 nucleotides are TGTGCCAGCAGGGCTCAGTGGAGCACTGAAGCTTTCTTT.

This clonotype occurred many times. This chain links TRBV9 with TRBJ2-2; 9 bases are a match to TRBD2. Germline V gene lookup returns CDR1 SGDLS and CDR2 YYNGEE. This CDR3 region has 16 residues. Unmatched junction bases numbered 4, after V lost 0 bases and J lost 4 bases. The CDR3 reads CASSVAAGGVTGELFF. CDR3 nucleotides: TGTGCCAGCAGCGTAGCCGCGGGAGGGGTCACCGGGGAGCTGTTTTTT.

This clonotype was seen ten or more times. CDR3 in amino acids: CASSATRTGKLFF. The CDR3 nucleotides are TGTGCCAGCAGTGCAACTCGGACGGGGAAACTGTTTTTT. The V gene is TRBV6-1, the J gene TRBJ1-4; D is uncertain. V was trimmed by 4 bases and J by 11 bases, leaving 14 bases between them. The germline V gene encodes CDR1 MNHNS and CDR2 SASEGT. This CDR3 region has 13 residues.

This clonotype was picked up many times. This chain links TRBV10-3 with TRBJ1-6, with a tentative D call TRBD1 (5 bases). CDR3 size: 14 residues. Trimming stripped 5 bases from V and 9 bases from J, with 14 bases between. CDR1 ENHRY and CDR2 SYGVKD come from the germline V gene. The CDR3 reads CAISRDLGGSPLHF. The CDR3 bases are TGTGCCATCAGTAGGGACCTCGGGGGTTCACCCCTCCACTTT.

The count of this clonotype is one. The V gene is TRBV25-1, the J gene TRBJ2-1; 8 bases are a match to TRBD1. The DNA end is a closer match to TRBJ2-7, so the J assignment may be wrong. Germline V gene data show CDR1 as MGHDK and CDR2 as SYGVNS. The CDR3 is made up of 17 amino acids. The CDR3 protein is CASSESGWGQAYNEQYF. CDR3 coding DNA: TGTGCCAGCAGTGAATCAGGTTGGGGACAGGCCTACAATGAGCAGTACTTC.

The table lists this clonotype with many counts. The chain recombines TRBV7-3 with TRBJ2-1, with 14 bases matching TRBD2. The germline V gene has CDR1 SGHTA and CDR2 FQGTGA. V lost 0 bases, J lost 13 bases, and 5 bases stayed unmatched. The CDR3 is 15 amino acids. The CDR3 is CASSLTPGLAGVQFF. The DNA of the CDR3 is TGTGCCAGCAGCTTAACTCCGGGACTAGCGGGAGTCCAGTTCTTC.